This TCR beta chain was identified in a study of cytomegalovirus exposure and HLA in healthy donors. The study's findings and limits: There were some public TCRs occurring in many donors, but most TCR sequences were rare. High sensitivity and specificity were reportedly achieved when the classifier diagnosed cytomegalovirus status. The authors enumerated 164 TCR beta chains as linked to cytomegalovirus. In a later analysis, first-cohort TCR clusters were found to tend to co-occur in the approximately 120 validation repertoires.

V lost 7 bases, J lost 2 bases, and 9 bases stayed unmatched. The CDR3 runs to 15 residues. Germline V gene data show CDR1 as MDHEN and CDR2 as SYDVKM. Worth noting for this clone: Its target is not known.

Sequencing was performed with immunoSEQ multiplex PCR; in TCRdb, only in-frame clones are kept and a portion is missing. This sample has around 100,000 clones, with 85% found just once. Specimen: PBMCs. This chain joins TRBV28 and TRBJ2-7; 9 bases agree with TRBD1. The receptor was derived from a man younger than 35 in good health and CMV-seropositive. The CDR3 DNA follows: TGTGCCAGCAACGTACAGGGGGCAGGCCCCTACGAGCAGTACGTC. Protein: CASNVQGAGPYEQYV.